This T cell receptor beta chain was identified during a study of blood T cell repertoires in COVID-19. Participants had their cohort set by participant-reported clinical history. Germline trimming cut 5 bases from V and 11 bases from J; bases unmatched to any gene: 11. Germline loops: CDR1 MDHEN, CDR2 SYDVKM. This CDR3 contains 14 residues. Original methodology: Reference gene primer amplification gave nucleated cell count estimates. Sequencing was performed with immunoSEQ multiplex PCR; in TCRdb, only in-frame clones are kept and a portion is missing. For V, J and clone size, that table is used; D and trimming come from the DNA. Among about 430,000 clones listed, 80% to 90% were seen once.

The sequence derives from a young man who had recovered from COVID-19. The J gene is TRBJ1-5, the V gene TRBV28; 8 bases match TRBD1. What was sequenced was PBMCs or T cells enriched from blood (not recorded which). CDR3 DNA sequence: TGTGCCAGCAGTCCCGGACAGGGCTTAGCGGCCCAGCATTTT. This encodes CASSPGQGLAAQHF.